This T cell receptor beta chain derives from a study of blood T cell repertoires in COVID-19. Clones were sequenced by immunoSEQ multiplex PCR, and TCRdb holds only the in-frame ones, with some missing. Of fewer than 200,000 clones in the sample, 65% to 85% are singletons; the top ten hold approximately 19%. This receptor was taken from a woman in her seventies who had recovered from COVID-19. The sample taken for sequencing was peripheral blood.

The CDR3 nucleotides read TGTGCCAGCAGTGTACAGGGGGCGAACACTGAAGCTTTCTTT. Amino acids: CASSVQGANTEAFF. The chain couples TRBV2 to TRBJ1-1; TRBD1 agrees at 9 bases. The V and J ends lost 4 bases and 1 base, in that order; junction bases with no gene match: 1. In germline, CDR1 is SNHLY, CDR2 FYNNEI. The CDR3 contains 14 residues.